The sequence of this T cell receptor beta chain was determined in a study of T cell responses to AZD1222 COVID-19 vaccine. Only in-frame clones appear in the TCRdb table, and some are missing; sequencing was by immunoSEQ multiplex PCR. The sample has around 140,000 clones, 92% seen once. V shed 1 base and J 2 bases; nucleotides not matched to a gene: 10. This CDR3 is 18 amino acids long. CDR1 MGHRA and CDR2 YSYEKL come from the germline V gene. Concerning this clone: Its antigen is unknown.

Overall study results and limits: Dominant at 160-218 and 743-854, vaccine-associated CD4 TCRs also spanned spike. Clonal diversity was possibly underestimated; the donors were predominantly white British and more often female.

The chain uses TRBV4-1 and TRBJ2-1; 8 nucleotides align to TRBD2. This clonotype originated in an adult who received the AZD1222 COVID-19 vaccine. Sequenced here: peripheral blood, sampled 28 days after the second AZD1222 dose. CDR3 nucleotides: TGCGCCAGCAGCCAAGCCCCTTACCGGGAGGGTGCCTACAATGAGCAGTTCTTC. Translated: CASSQAPYREGAYNEQFF.